These 32 T cell receptor beta chains were all obtained from the same sample, sequenced in a study of T cell clonotyping in hematopoietic cell transplantation. Some clones are missing from TCRdb's copy, which holds only in-frame ones; the method was immunoSEQ multiplex PCR. Among about 69,000 clones listed, roughly 94% were seen once. Material: peripheral blood mononuclear cells. Receptors originate from a man between 45 and 60 years old in good health. Some clones in this sample may be carry-over from other donors' samples.

The chain employs TRBV13 and TRBJ2-1; 8 bases are shared with TRBD2. Germline values: CDR1 PRHDT, CDR2 FYEKMQ (reference sequence). With 7 bases clipped from V and 7 bases from J, the junction kept 12 bases outside the gene matches. CDR3 length: 15 residues. CDR3 amino acids: CASNPLSGRENEQFF. CDR3 DNA sequence: TGTGCCAGCAACCCTCTCAGCGGGAGAGAGAATGAGCAGTTCTTC.

CDR3 sequence: CAWSGNYEQYF. The CDR3 DNA is TGTGCCTGGAGTGGAAACTACGAGCAGTACTTC. The J gene is TRBJ2-7, the V gene TRBV30; D is unclear. The CDR3 has 11 residues. V was shortened by 1 base and J by 3 bases, with 4 bases between the two germline ends. Per germline, CDR1 GTSNPN and CDR2 SVGIG (reference sequence).

This chain joins TRBV21-1 and TRBJ2-7; the table assigns TRBD2, which was not confirmed against the DNA. TRBV21-1 is listed as a pseudogene. CDR3 length: 14 amino acids. Written as DNA, the CDR3 is TGTGCCAGCAGCAAAGAAGAGGGCTATTTCGAGCAGTACTTC. This gives the protein CASSKEEGYFEQYF.

This clone was observed once. The chain combines TRBV19 with TRBJ2-1, with 15 positions matching TRBD2. V shed 6 bases and J 4 bases; nucleotides not matched to a gene: 4. Germline lookup yields CDR1 LNHDA and CDR2 SQIVND (reference sequence). The CDR3 totals 16 residues. The CDR3 nucleotides are TGTGCCAGTAGGAGCGGGACTAGCGGGAGGTACAATGAGCAGTTCTTC. Its protein product is CASRSGTSGRYNEQFF.

The gene calls are TRBV29-1 and TRBJ1-1; D is undetermined. Germline values: CDR1 SQVTM, CDR2 ANQGSEA. The V and J ends lost 7 bases and 11 bases respectively, with 17 bases between them. This CDR3 comprises 11 residues. The CDR3 coding sequence is TGCAGCGCCCGAGGGTCCGGGAACGCTTTCTTT. Encoded protein: CSARGSGNAFF.

This chain links TRBV27 with TRBJ1-4, with a possible D match to TRBD1 (5 bases). Germline-derived CDR1 and CDR2 are MNHEY and SMNVEV (reference sequence). The V end was cut by 5 bases, the J end by 5 bases, with 9 bases between. The CDR3 consists of 13 residues. The CDR3 region is CASSPRQNEKLFF. The CDR3 region has the DNA TGTGCCAGCAGTCCCAGACAGAATGAAAAACTGTTTTTT. Full variable domain (remainder filled in from reference TRBV27 and TRBJ1-4): EAQVTQNPRYLITVTGKKLTVTCSQNMNHEYMSWYRQDPGLGLRQIYYSMNVEVTDKGDVPEGYKVSRKEKRNFPLILESPSPNQTSLYFCASSPRQNEKLFFGSGTQLSVL.

The V and J genes are TRBV7-6 and TRBJ2-1, with 10 bases matching TRBD2. The V gene end was trimmed by 2 bases and the J gene end by 7 bases; junction bases not matched to a gene: 5. The CDR3 is 15 residues long. Germline V gives CDR1 SGHVS, CDR2 FNYEAQ. The CDR3 DNA follows: TGTGCCAGCAGCTTAATGGCTAGCGGGAGTAATGAGCAGTTCTTC. Amino acids: CASSLMASGSNEQFF. Complete variable domain (other parts from reference TRBV7-6 and TRBJ2-1): GAGVSQSPRYKVTKRGQDVALRCDPISGHVSLYWYRQALGQGPEFLTYFNYEAQQDKSGLPNDRFSAERPEGSISTLTIQRTEQRDSAMYRCASSLMASGSNEQFFGPGTRLTVL.

The chain links TRBV28 to TRBJ2-7; 7 bases line up with TRBD2. This CDR3 is 14 amino acids long. CDR1 and CDR2 from the germline V gene are MDHEN and SYDVKM. The V and J ends lost 7 bases and 6 bases, in that order; junction bases with no gene match: 12. This chain's CDR3 is CASNGAGVGFEQYF. In DNA form, the CDR3 reads TGTGCCAGCAACGGCGCGGGAGTGGGTTTCGAGCAGTACTTC.

The chain has TRBV11-1 and TRBJ1-2; unclear D gene. The V and J ends lost 4 bases and 3 bases respectively, with 12 bases between them. The germline gives CDR1 SGHAT, CDR2 FQDESV (reference sequence). This CDR3 region has 14 residues. CDR3 region: CASSSSYTDYGYTF. CDR3 nucleotide sequence: TGTGCCAGCAGCTCCTCGTATACAGACTATGGCTACACCTTC.

The chain uses TRBV5-1 and TRBJ1-1; 10 positions agree with TRBD1. The trim removed 3 bases at V and 1 base at J, leaving 6 bases unmatched. CDR1 SGHRS and CDR2 YFSETQ come from the germline V gene. This CDR3 contains 16 residues. CDR3 sequence reads: CASSWGQGYQNTEAFF. CDR3 in DNA: TGCGCCAGCAGCTGGGGACAGGGGTACCAGAACACTGAAGCTTTCTTT.

The chain is built from TRBV25-1 and TRBJ1-4; D gene unclear. The V end lost 1 base, the J end lost 2 bases, and 8 bases lay between the germline ends. Germline CDR1 is MGHDK and CDR2 is SYGVNS. The CDR3 is 15 amino acids. Written as DNA, the CDR3 is TGTGCCAGCAGTGAATTATGGACGACTAATGAAAAACTGTTTTTT. This gives the protein CASSELWTTNEKLFF.

This chain joins TRBV30 and TRBJ2-1; D perhaps matches TRBD2 (6 bases). V lost 2 bases and J 3 bases, leaving 14 bases between the germline ends. CDR3 length: 15 amino acids. Germline V gene lookup returns CDR1 GTSNPN and CDR2 SVGIG (reference sequence). The CDR3 nucleotides are TGTGCCTGGAGTAATAGCGGAAGAAGCTACAATGAGCAGTTCTTC. This sequence encodes CAWSNSGRSYNEQFF.

The chain combines TRBV27 with TRBJ1-2, with TRBD1 matching 8 bases. V dropped 5 bases and J dropped 3; count of bases not matched to a gene: 14. From germline, CDR1 is MNHEY and CDR2 SMNVEV (reference sequence). This CDR3 spans 17 amino acids. The CDR3 is CASSPSRGQGGDYGYTF. CDR3 sequence (DNA): TGTGCCAGCAGTCCCTCTCGCGGACAGGGTGGGGACTATGGCTACACCTTC.

This clone occurred once. V is TRBV7-2 and J is TRBJ2-5, with D unclear. CDR1 is SGHTA, CDR2 FQGNSA, per germline. V lost 5 bases to trimming and J lost 5 bases, with 15 bases between them. This CDR3 has 14 residues. For the CDR3, the DNA is TGTGCCAGCAGCCTAAAGCGAGTCTCGGAGACCCAGTACTTC. This sequence encodes CASSLKRVSETQYF. Looking up the rest from reference TRBV7-2 and TRBJ2-5 gives the full variable domain: GAGVSQSPSNKVTEKGKDVELRCDPISGHTALYWYRQSLGQGLEFLIYFQGNSAPDKSGLPSDRFSAERTGGSVSTLTIQRTQQEDSAVYLCASSLKRVSETQYFGPGTRLLVL.

The V call is TRBV6-1, the J call TRBJ2-2; no firm D call. Trimming pared 2 bases from V and 5 bases from J, leaving 12 bases between. Germline CDR1 is MNHNS and CDR2 is SASEGT. The CDR3 runs 15 residues. DNA for the CDR3: TGTGCCAGCAGTGAAAACCGTTTGACAACCGGGGAGCTGTTTTTT. It is translated as CASSENRLTTGELFF.

The rearrangement joins TRBV15 to TRBJ1-4; no clear D. V was cut by 1 base and J by 4 bases, with 4 bases left in between. The CDR3 has 13 amino acids. Germline V CDR1 and CDR2: LNHNV, YYDKDF (reference sequence). The CDR3 region is CATSRVINEKLFF. CDR3 DNA sequence: TGTGCCACCAGCAGAGTCATTAATGAAAAACTGTTTTTT.

The rearrangement joins TRBV6-1 to TRBJ2-3; 10 positions match TRBD1. Germline values: CDR1 MNHNS, CDR2 SASEGT. The CDR3 runs 14 residues. The J segment lost 6 bases and the V segment lost 0 bases, leaving 0 bases of the junction unmatched. The DNA of the CDR3 is TGTGCCAGCAGTGAAGCGGGACAGGGGGATACGCAGTATTTT. Translation: CASSEAGQGDTQYF.

The gene calls are TRBV20-1 and TRBJ1-1; D remains unclear. Germline loops: CDR1 DFQATT, CDR2 SNEGSKA (reference sequence). The CDR3 consists of 11 residues. With 1 base removed from V and 7 bases from J, the gap between germline ends came to 7 bases. This chain's CDR3 is CSARVGSEAFF. The CDR3 DNA reads as TGCAGTGCTAGAGTAGGTAGTGAAGCTTTCTTT.

This clone appeared a few times. Here the CDR3 reads CASRPLLGAGEKLFF. The CDR3 DNA sequence: TGTGCCAGTAGGCCCCTATTGGGGGCGGGAGAAAAACTGTTTTTT. This chain joins TRBV19 and TRBJ1-4; D is perhaps TRBD1 (6 bases). This CDR3 contains 15 residues. The V end was cut by 6 bases, the J end by 8 bases, with 19 bases between. In germline, CDR1 is LNHDA, CDR2 SQIVND (reference sequence).

The V call is TRBV7-9, the J call TRBJ1-1; TRBD1 is a possible D gene (5 bases). Germline V lookup: CDR1 SEHNR, CDR2 FQNEAQ (reference sequence). The CDR3 is made up of 14 amino acids. Between the trimmed V and J ends, which lost 4 bases and 4 bases, there was a span of 13 bases. CDR3 nucleotides: TGTGCCAGCAGCTGGGGGGGTCAGGGCACTGAAGCTTTCTTT. Amino acid sequence: CASSWGGQGTEAFF. Full variable domain (missing parts from reference TRBV7-9 and TRBJ1-1): DTGVSQNPRHKITKRGQNVTFRCDPISEHNRLYWYRQTLGQGPEFLTYFQNEAQLEKSRLLSDRFSAERPKGSFSTLEIQRTEQGDSAMYLCASSWGGQGTEAFFGQGTRLTVV.

CDR3 loop: CASSPGGLGGSEAFF. The CDR3 region has the DNA TGTGCCAGCAGTCCGGGGGGTTTGGGTGGGTCTGAAGCTTTCTTT. The chain employs TRBV25-1 and TRBJ1-1; D possibly corresponds to TRBD1 (5 bases). The V end lost 5 bases, the J end lost 6 bases, and 19 bases lay between the germline ends. This CDR3 is built from 15 residues. Germline V gives CDR1 MGHDK, CDR2 SYGVNS. Supplemented by reference TRBV25-1 and TRBJ1-1, the full variable domain reads EADIYQTPRYLVIGTGKKITLECSQTMGHDKMYWYQQDPGMELHLIHYSYGVNSTEKGDLSSESTVSRIRTEHFPLTLESARPSHTSQYLCASSPGGLGGSEAFFGQGTRLTVV.

The rearrangement links TRBV7-2 to TRBJ2-7; 9 positions agree with TRBD1. The V gene's germline CDR1 is SGHTA and CDR2 FQGNSA. V was clipped by 5 bases and J by 2 bases; unmatched bases: 10. CDR3 length equals 16 residues. CDR3 protein: CASSRDRASGAYEQYF. CDR3 bases: TGTGCCAGCAGCAGGGACAGGGCTAGCGGTGCCTACGAGCAGTACTTC. The variable domain in full, with the rest retrieved from reference TRBV7-2 and TRBJ2-7, is GAGVSQSPSNKVTEKGKDVELRCDPISGHTALYWYRQSLGQGLEFLIYFQGNSAPDKSGLPSDRFSAERTGGSVSTLTIQRTQQEDSAVYLCASSRDRASGAYEQYFGPGTRLTVT.

V usage is TRBV7-2 and J usage is TRBJ1-2; D is unresolved. V was clipped by 4 bases and J by 0 bases, with 0 bases between them. CDR1 and CDR2 from the germline V gene are SGHTA and FQGNSA. This CDR3 is 11 amino acids long. DNA of the CDR3: TGTGCCAGCAGCTCTAACTATGGCTACACCTTC. Its translation: CASSSNYGYTF.

J is TRBJ2-7 and V is TRBV2; tentatively, D is TRBD1 (6 bases). The V end was cut by 1 base, the J end by 3 bases, with 10 bases between. Looked up from germline, CDR1 is SNHLY and CDR2 is FYNNEI. The CDR3 has 14 residues. CDR3 coding DNA: TGTGCCAGCAGTGAAGAGACAGGAAGCTACGAGCAGTACTTC. Its protein is CASSEETGSYEQYF.

A few counts support this clone. V gene TRBV4-2 combines with J gene TRBJ1-1; D perhaps matches TRBD1 (6 bases). Germline CDR1 reads LGHNA; CDR2 reads YNFKEQ. This CDR3 is 14 amino acids long. V lost 5 bases to trimming and J lost 0 bases, with 10 bases between them. The CDR3 protein is CASSWGQMNTEAFF. The CDR3 DNA follows: TGTGCCAGCAGCTGGGGACAAATGAACACTGAAGCTTTCTTT.

This clone was recorded once. The chain is built from TRBV30 and TRBJ2-4; D uncertain. Trimming removed 3 bases at V and 6 bases at J, with 6 bases between. Per germline, CDR1 GTSNPN and CDR2 SVGIG (reference sequence). The CDR3 extends over 11 amino acids. The CDR3 DNA reads as TGTGCCTGGAGCCCGGGAAACATTCAGTACTTC. Its protein product is CAWSPGNIQYF.

The table lists this clone with a few counts. The chain carries TRBV4-3 and TRBJ2-3; possibly TRBD1 for D (6 bases). The CDR3 is made up of 14 amino acids. The germline V gene encodes CDR1 LGHNA and CDR2 YSLEER. The V end was cut by 4 bases, the J end by 2 bases, with 10 bases between. CDR3 residues: CASSPDRLTDTQYF. For the CDR3, the DNA is TGCGCCAGCAGCCCGGACAGACTCACAGATACGCAGTATTTT.

This clone was observed a single time. V is TRBV5-6 and J is TRBJ2-1, with 8 positions matching TRBD1. The CDR3 totals 17 residues. Unmatched junction bases numbered 8, after V lost 0 bases and J lost 3 bases. Germline values: CDR1 SGHDT, CDR2 YYEEEE. The DNA for the CDR3 is TGTGCCAGCAGCTTGGGGTTCCGGGACAGGCGCTACAATGAGCAGTTCTTC. This sequence encodes CASSLGFRDRRYNEQFF.

The chain uses TRBV13 and TRBJ2-3; maybe TRBD2 (6 bases). CDR3 length: 16 amino acids. Deletions cut 1 base from V and 0 bases from J, with 11 bases between. Germline CDR1 reads PRHDT; CDR2 reads FYEKMQ (reference sequence). This CDR3 is CASSLVRDSSTDTQYF. CDR3 in DNA: TGTGCCAGCAGCTTAGTACGGGACTCTAGCACAGATACGCAGTATTTT.

The gene calls are TRBV5-6 and TRBJ2-2; D uncertain. Germline V gene sequence: CDR1 SGHDT, CDR2 YYEEEE. This CDR3 region has 13 residues. The V end was cut by 4 bases, the J end by 1 base, with 5 bases between. DNA of the CDR3: TGTGCCAGCAGCATTAGGAACACCGGGGAGCTGTTTTTT. Translated, it gives CASSIRNTGELFF. The variable domain in full, with the rest retrieved from reference TRBV5-6 and TRBJ2-2, is DAGVTQSPTHLIKTRGQQVTLRCSPKSGHDTVSWYQQALGQGPQFIFQYYEEEERQRGNFPDRFSGHQFPNYSSELNVNALLLGDSALYLCASSIRNTGELFFGEGSRLTVL.

The V gene is TRBV9, the J gene TRBJ1-1; 9 nucleotides match TRBD1. This CDR3 is built from 17 residues. After removal of 3 bases from V and 0 bases from J, the junction contained 9 bases not matched to a gene. Germline V gene data show CDR1 as SGDLS and CDR2 as YYNGEE. DNA for the CDR3: TGTGCCAGCAGCGCCGACATCGGGACAGGGATGAACACTGAAGCTTTCTTT. It is translated as CASSADIGTGMNTEAFF.

The chain joins TRBV14 to TRBJ1-4; 7 nucleotides line up with TRBD1. Trimming cost V 5 bases and J 5 bases; bases outside gene matches: 14. Germline assignment: CDR1 SGHDN and CDR2 FVKESK. There are 17 residues in the CDR3. CDR3 in DNA: TGTGCCAGCAGCTCGCGACAGGGAACGGCAGCCAATGAAAAACTGTTTTTT. Translated, it gives CASSSRQGTAANEKLFF.